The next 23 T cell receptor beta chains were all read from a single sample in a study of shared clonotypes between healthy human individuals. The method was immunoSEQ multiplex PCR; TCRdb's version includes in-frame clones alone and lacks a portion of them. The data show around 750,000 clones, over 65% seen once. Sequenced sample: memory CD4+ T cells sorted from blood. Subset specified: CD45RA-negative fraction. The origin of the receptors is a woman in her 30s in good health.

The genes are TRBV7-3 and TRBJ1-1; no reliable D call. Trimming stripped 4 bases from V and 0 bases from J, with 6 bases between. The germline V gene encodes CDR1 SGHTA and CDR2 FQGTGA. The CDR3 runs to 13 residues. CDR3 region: CASSSTLNTEAFF. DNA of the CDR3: TGTGCCAGCAGCTCCACCCTGAACACTGAAGCTTTCTTT.

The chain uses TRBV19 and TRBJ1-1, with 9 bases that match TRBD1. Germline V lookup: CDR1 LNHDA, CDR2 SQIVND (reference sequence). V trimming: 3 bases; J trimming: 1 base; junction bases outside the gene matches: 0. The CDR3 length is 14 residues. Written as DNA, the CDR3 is TGTGCCAGTAGTATGACAGGGGGGAACACTGAAGCTTTCTTT. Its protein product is CASSMTGGNTEAFF.

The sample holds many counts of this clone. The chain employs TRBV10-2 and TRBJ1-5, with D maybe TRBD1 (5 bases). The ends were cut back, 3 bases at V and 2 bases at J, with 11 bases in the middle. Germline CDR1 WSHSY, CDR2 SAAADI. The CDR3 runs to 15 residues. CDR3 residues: CASSDGGFGNQPQHF. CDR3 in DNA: TGCGCCAGCAGTGATGGGGGTTTCGGCAATCAGCCCCAGCATTTT.

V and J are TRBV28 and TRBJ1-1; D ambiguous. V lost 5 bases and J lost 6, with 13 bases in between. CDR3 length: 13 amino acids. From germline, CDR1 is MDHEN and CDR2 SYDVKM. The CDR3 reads CASSPQIWAEAFF. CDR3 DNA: TGTGCCAGCAGTCCTCAGATCTGGGCTGAAGCTTTCTTT.

The CDR3 DNA reads TGTGCCAGCAGTTACGGACTAGCGGGACAGGCTTGGGAGTACTTC. Its translation is CASSYGLAGQAWEYF. The chain has TRBV28 and TRBJ2-7; 12 bases are shared with TRBD2. Germline V CDR1 and CDR2: MDHEN, SYDVKM. The CDR3 is made up of 15 amino acids. V gave up 4 bases and J gave up 11 bases; unmatched junction bases: 12.

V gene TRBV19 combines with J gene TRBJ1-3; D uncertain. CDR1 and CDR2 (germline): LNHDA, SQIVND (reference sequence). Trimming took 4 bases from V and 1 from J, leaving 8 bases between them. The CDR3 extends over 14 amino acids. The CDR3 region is CASSTEVSGNTIYF. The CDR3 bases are TGTGCCAGTAGTACCGAAGTTTCTGGAAACACCATATATTTT.

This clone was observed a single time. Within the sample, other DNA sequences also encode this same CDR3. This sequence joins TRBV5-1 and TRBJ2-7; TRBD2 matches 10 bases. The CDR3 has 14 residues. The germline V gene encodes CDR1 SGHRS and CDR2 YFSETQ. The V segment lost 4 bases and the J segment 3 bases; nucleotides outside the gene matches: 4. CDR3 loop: CASSTRTSGYEQYF. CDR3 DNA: TGCGCCAGCAGCACACGGACTAGCGGCTACGAGCAGTACTTC.

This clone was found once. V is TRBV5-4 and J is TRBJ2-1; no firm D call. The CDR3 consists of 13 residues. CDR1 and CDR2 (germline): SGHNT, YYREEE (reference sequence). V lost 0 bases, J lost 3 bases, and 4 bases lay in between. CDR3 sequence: CASSLVSYNEQFF. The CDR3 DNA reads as TGTGCCAGCAGCTTGGTTAGCTACAATGAGCAGTTCTTC. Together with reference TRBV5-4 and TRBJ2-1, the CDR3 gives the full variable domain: ETGVTQSPTHLIKTRGQQVTLRCSSQSGHNTVSWYQQALGQGPQFIFQYYREEENGRGNFPPRFSGLQFPNYSSELNVNALELDDSALYLCASSLVSYNEQFFGPGTRLTVL.

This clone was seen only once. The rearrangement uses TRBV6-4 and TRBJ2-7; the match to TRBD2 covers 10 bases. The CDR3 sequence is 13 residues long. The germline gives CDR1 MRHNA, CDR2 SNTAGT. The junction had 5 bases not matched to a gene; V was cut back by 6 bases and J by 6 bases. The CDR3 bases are TGTGCCAGCAGCTTTCAGCGGGGGGGCGAGCAGTACTTC. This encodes CASSFQRGGEQYF.

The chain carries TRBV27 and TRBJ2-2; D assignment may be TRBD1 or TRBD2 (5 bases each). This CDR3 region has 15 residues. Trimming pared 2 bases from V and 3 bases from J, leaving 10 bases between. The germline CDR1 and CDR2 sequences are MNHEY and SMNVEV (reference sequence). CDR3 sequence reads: CASSLVGTYTGELFF. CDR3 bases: TGTGCCAGCAGTTTAGTAGGGACGTACACCGGGGAGCTGTTTTTT.

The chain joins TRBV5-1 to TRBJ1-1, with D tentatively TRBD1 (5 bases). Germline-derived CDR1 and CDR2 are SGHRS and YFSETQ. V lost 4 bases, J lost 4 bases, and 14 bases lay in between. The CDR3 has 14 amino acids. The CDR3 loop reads CASSGGAEGTEAFF. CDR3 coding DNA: TGCGCCAGCAGCGGGGGAGCGGAGGGCACTGAAGCTTTCTTT. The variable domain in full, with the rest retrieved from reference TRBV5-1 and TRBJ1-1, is KAGVTQTPRYLIKTRGQQVTLSCSPISGHRSVSWYQQTPGQGLQFLFEYFSETQRNKGNFPGRFSGRQFSNSRSEMNVSTLELGDSALYLCASSGGAEGTEAFFGQGTRLTVV.

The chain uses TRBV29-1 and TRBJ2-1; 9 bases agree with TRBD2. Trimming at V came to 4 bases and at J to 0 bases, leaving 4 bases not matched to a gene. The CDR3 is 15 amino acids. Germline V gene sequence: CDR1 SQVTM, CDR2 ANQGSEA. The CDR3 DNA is TGCAGCGTTGCGACTAGCGGCAGCTCCTACAATGAGCAGTTCTTC. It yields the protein CSVATSGSSYNEQFF.

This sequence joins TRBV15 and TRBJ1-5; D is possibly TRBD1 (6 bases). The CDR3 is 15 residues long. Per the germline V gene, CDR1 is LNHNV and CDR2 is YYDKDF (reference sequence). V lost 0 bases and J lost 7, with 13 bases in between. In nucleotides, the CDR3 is TGTGCCACCAGCAGAGATCTCTCCAGGGGACAGCCCCAGCATTTT. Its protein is CATSRDLSRGQPQHF.

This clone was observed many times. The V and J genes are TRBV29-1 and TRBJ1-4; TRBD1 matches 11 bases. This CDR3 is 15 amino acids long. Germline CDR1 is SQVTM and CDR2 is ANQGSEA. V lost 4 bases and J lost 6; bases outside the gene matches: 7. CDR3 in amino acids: CSVAGQGGGDEKLFF. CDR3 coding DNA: TGCAGCGTTGCGGGACAGGGGGGCGGGGATGAAAAACTGTTTTTT.

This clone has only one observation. The CDR3 DNA sequence: TGTGCCAGCAGTGCTTCGGGACATGGGAACACTGAAGCTTTCTTT. Protein sequence: CASSASGHGNTEAFF. The rearrangement uses TRBV2 and TRBJ1-1; tentative D call: TRBD1 (6 bases). Trimming shortened V by 4 bases and J by 1 base, and 13 bases separated the two germline ends. Per germline, CDR1 SNHLY and CDR2 FYNNEI. This CDR3 region has 15 residues.

This CDR3 reads CATSRDKGQETQYF. The CDR3 coding sequence is TGTGCCACCAGCAGAGATAAGGGCCAAGAGACCCAGTACTTC. The V and J genes are TRBV15 and TRBJ2-5; D not certain. CDR1 LNHNV and CDR2 YYDKDF come from the germline V gene (reference sequence). V was pared by 0 bases and J by 1 base, with 6 bases between. The CDR3 is 14 amino acids.

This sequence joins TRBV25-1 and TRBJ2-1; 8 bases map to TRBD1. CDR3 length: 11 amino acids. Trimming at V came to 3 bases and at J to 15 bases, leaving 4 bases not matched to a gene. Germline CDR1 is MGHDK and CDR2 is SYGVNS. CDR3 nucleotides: TGTGCCAGCAGTGAGACAGGGGATCCGTTCTTC. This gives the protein CASSETGDPFF.

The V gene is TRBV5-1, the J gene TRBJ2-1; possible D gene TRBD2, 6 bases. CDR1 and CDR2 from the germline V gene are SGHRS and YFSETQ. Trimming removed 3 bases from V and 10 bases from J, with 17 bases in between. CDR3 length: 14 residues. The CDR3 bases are TGCGCCAGCAGCTCGGCTAGCGAGCCCGTAGAGCAGTTCTTC. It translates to CASSSASEPVEQFF. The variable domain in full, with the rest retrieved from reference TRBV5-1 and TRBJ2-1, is KAGVTQTPRYLIKTRGQQVTLSCSPISGHRSVSWYQQTPGQGLQFLFEYFSETQRNKGNFPGRFSGRQFSNSRSEMNVSTLELGDSALYLCASSSASEPVEQFFGPGTRLTVL.

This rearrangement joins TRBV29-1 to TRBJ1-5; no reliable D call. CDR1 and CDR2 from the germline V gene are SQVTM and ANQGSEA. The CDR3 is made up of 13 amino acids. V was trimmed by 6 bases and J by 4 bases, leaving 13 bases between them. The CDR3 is CSVATEANQPQHF. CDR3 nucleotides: TGCAGCGTCGCAACTGAGGCAAATCAGCCCCAGCATTTT.

The CDR3 bases are TGTGCAAGTCGCTTTGACGACTCCATCGGCTACGAGCAGTACTTC. Residues: CASRFDDSIGYEQYF. The chain joins TRBV12-2 to TRBJ2-7; no DNA check was done on the table's D call, TRBD2. TRBV12-2 has pseudogene status. The length of the CDR3 is 15 residues.

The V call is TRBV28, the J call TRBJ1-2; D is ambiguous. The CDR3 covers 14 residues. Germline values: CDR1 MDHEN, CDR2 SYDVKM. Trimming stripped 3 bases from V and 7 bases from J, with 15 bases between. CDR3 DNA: TGTGCCAGCAGTTTCCCATTAAAAGGCCGTGGCTACACCTTC. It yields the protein CASSFPLKGRGYTF.

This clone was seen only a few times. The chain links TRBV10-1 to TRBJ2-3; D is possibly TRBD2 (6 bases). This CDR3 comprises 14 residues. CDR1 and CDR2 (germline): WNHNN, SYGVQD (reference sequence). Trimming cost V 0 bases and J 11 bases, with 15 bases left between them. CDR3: CASSESGDRGMQYF. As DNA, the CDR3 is TGCGCCAGCAGTGAGTCAGGTGATCGGGGGATGCAGTATTTT.

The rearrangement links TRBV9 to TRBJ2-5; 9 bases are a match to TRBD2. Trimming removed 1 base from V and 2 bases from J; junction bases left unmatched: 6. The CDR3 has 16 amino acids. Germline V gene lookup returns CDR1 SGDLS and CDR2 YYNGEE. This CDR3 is CASSVTPSGTQETQYF. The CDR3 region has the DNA TGTGCCAGCAGCGTAACGCCTAGCGGGACTCAAGAGACCCAGTACTTC.